This section outlines one T cell receptor beta chain sequence together with its context. Its antigen remains undetermined. The input lacks base qualities; no much larger clone sits a single base away. The data originate from a study of graft-versus-host responses after intestinal transplantation (dated by TCRdb to about 2021). Notes on the research overall: Multivisceral, liver-intestinal, or isolated intestinal transplants were received by the recipients. The cohort enrolled roughly 25 intestinal transplant recipients including one retransplant, and a few patients lacking pretransplant specimens were excluded. Every recipient was given anti-thymocyte globulin induction, then maintenance tacrolimus and steroids for approximately 3 years. After intestinal transplantation, graft-versus-host and host-versus-graft alloreactive T cell clones in the graft, circulation and bone marrow were tracked using bulk TCR-beta CDR3 sequencing. Samples from a few later patients were sequenced in-house on an Illumina MiSeq with MiXCR processing rather than by the commercial service. To identify alloreactive clones, pre-transplant mixed lymphocyte reaction products were sequenced and then compared with unstimulated pre-transplant donor and recipient T cells. Donor T cell macrochimerism was defined as a peak of at least 4% donor T cells among recipient peripheral blood mononuclear cells.

Blood samples were collected up to 4 times in the first month after transplant and then at least monthly when available. Broad study findings and their caveats: GvH clones were detected in recipient bone marrow, and some appeared earlier in ileal mucosa or blood, consistent with an intestinal mucosal origin. Conclusions were limited by the relatively low number and heterogeneity of intestinal transplant patients. High GvH to HvG T cell clonal ratios were observed in the allografts of patients with donor T cell macrochimerism. Early after transplant, peak levels of circulating GvH clones were associated with declines in HvG clones.

Trimmed from V: 0 bases; trimmed from J: 6 bases; junction bases lacking a gene match: 11. Via the germline V gene, CDR1 is LGHNA and CDR2 YNFKEQ. Inclusive of the bounding cysteine and phenylalanine, the CDR3 is 16 residues long. The read is trimmed to its CDR3 DNA, 48 bases read in frame from base 1. Libraries came from the immunoSEQ multiplex PCR assay. High-throughput TCR-beta CDR3 sequencing of genomic DNA from most patients was performed by Adaptive Biotechnologies. In the paper's pipeline: Adaptive's ImmunoSEQ software supplied the TCR sequencing data for 15 to 20 patients, while MiXCR and VDJtools were used to process three other patients. CDR3 nucleotide sequences shared between donor and recipient were removed because their origin could not be assigned. To be classed as alloreactive, a clone needed at least 2-fold expansion over unstimulated cells and a minimum CFSE-low frequency of 0.002% (template counts) or 0.001% (read counts). Clones detected in sequenced pre-transplant spleen, lymph node, or MLR CFSE-low populations of the donor or recipient were defined as mappable. The cumulative frequency of alloreactive clones was calculated as a percentage of all sequences, weighted by copy number. Imported from immuneACCESS, the table was reduced by TCRdb to in-frame sequences with V and J called. These copies leave out some clones; in studies compared against another copy, an unresolved V gene accounts for under half, and the cause of the remainder is not known. That table is the source of V, J and clone size, and D and trimming were worked out from the DNA. This sample lists around 20,000 clones; approximately 92% were detected once. Of the sample, around two fifths is held by the ten largest clones.

The sequence was collected from a human patient who received an intestinal transplant, so some T cells may come from the graft donor. Sequences were derived from PBMCs, sampled about 250 days after intestinal transplant. The chain is encoded by TRBV4-2 joined to TRBJ2-7; 7 central nucleotides agree with TRBD2. The base sequence is TGTGCCAGCAGCCAAGATCAGGCGCGGGAGAGGGGCGAGCAGTACTTC. This translates into CASSQDQARERGEQYF.